The next 16 T cell receptor beta chains were all read from a single sample in a study of regulatory T cells in long-lasting Graves disease (dated by TCRdb to the early 2020s). Libraries were made using multiplex PCR. For sequencing, an Illumina HiSeq 4000 was employed. CDR3 regions were amplified by Arm-PCR with iRepertoire HTBI primers to construct TCR beta libraries. The public reads were reanalyzed by TCRdb: fastp trimming at Q25, MiXCR alignment, in-frame beta chains only. CDR3 protein sequences are deduplicated, and each keeps its most common genes and DNA. Across this sample there are 410,000 or so distinct CDR3 sequences, with 15% seen only once. 16% of the sample belongs to the ten largest clones. The sample's time point, from its label and the paper: newly diagnosed GD, antithyroid drugs for less than 3 months. For both TCR sequencing and RNA sequencing, RNA was extracted from PBMCs using TRIzol.

The same sample was also used in a study of T cells in Graves' hyperthyroidism and ophthalmopathy.

Here the sequenced sample was peripheral blood mononuclear cells (PBMCs), taken at new diagnosis, from a patient treated with antithyroid drugs. The source of these receptors is a woman aged 25 to 39 with Graves disease. Donor details come from another sample of the same person, matched by shared clones.

Only a few counts were recorded for this clonotype. The gene calls are TRBV19 and TRBJ1-4; D perhaps matches TRBD1 (5 bases). Germline-derived CDR1 and CDR2 are LNHDA and SQIVND (reference sequence). Trimming left V 5 bases short and J 0 bases short, with 16 bases between. The CDR3 runs 17 residues. The CDR3 coding sequence is TGTGCCAGTAGTCGCCGACAGCTGACTTCAACTAATGAAAAACTGTTTTTT. Encoded protein: CASSRRQLTSTNEKLFF.

The chain joins TRBV9 to TRBJ2-2; TRBD2 aligns across 8 bases. The trim removed 0 bases at V and 4 bases at J, leaving 2 bases unmatched. CDR1 is SGDLS and CDR2 is YYNGEE in the germline V gene. The CDR3 length is 15 residues. In DNA form, the CDR3 reads TGTGCCAGCAGCGTAGTAGCGGGAAGCACCGGGGAGCTGTTTTTT. Translated: CASSVVAGSTGELFF.

The chain recombines TRBV19 with TRBJ1-1; D is possibly TRBD1 (5 bases). Germline CDR1 is LNHDA and CDR2 is SQIVND (reference sequence). This CDR3 has 16 amino acids. V lost 7 bases and J 1 base, leaving 19 bases between the germline ends. The CDR3 DNA sequence: TGTGCCAGTAAGGAGGGGAAGGGCGCCAAGAACACTGAAGCTTTCTTT. This gives the protein CASKEGKGAKNTEAFF.

This clonotype has ten or more counts. The chain couples TRBV5-1 to TRBJ2-1; D gene uncertain. The germline CDR1 and CDR2 sequences are SGHRS and YFSETQ. The CDR3 consists of 15 residues. V was pared by 4 bases and J by 0 bases, with 11 bases between. The CDR3 sequence: CASSTRTFSYNEQFF. CDR3 bases: TGCGCCAGCAGCACACGGACCTTCTCCTACAATGAGCAGTTCTTC.

To note about this clonotype: This may come from a read error, since a much larger clone is one base off. This sequence joins TRBV3-1 and TRBJ1-1; D unclear. V was pared by 4 bases and J by 7 bases, with 16 bases between. Germline CDR1 LGHDT, CDR2 YNNKEL (reference sequence). The CDR3 consists of 14 residues. The CDR3 region is CASSPRLVGGEAFF. CDR3 DNA sequence: TGTGCCAGCAGCCCCCGATTGGTCGGAGGTGAAGCTTTCTTT.

This clonotype was detected only a few times. This rearrangement joins TRBV20-1 to TRBJ2-5, with 9 bases that match TRBD2. CDR3 length: 14 residues. After removal of 5 bases from V and 5 bases from J, the junction contained 9 bases not matched to a gene. CDR1 is DFQATT, CDR2 SNEGSKA, per germline (reference sequence). The CDR3 DNA sequence: TGCAGTGCTTCTTCCATAGCGGGAGTGGAGACCCAGTACTTC. Translating gives CSASSIAGVETQYF.

This clonotype was seen ten or more times. The chain employs TRBV12-3 or TRBV12-4 and TRBJ2-3; 8 positions match TRBD1. The CDR3 has 14 residues. V dropped 5 bases and J dropped 6; count of bases not matched to a gene: 7. CDR3 sequence (DNA): TGTGCCAGCAGTCGGACAGGGTTCGTGGATACGCAGTATTTT. Its translation: CASSRTGFVDTQYF.

This clonotype was counted a few times. The V and J genes are TRBV7-9 and TRBJ1-3; D is uncertain. The V end was cut by 5 bases, the J end by 0 bases, with 14 bases between. There are 16 residues in the CDR3. From germline, CDR1 is SEHNR and CDR2 FQNEAQ (reference sequence). CDR3 sequence reads: CASSRRPTSSGNTIYF. Here the CDR3 DNA reads TGTGCCAGCAGCCGGCGGCCGACCTCCTCTGGAAACACCATATATTTT.

This clonotype came up many times. This chain links TRBV6-2 or TRBV6-3 with TRBJ2-1, with 10 nucleotides matching TRBD2. Germline CDR1 reads MNHEY; CDR2 reads SVGEGT. J was trimmed by 2 bases and V by 2 bases; bases with no gene match: 6. The CDR3 extends over 17 amino acids. In nucleotides, the CDR3 is TGTGCCAGCAGTTACCAGAAGCGGGAGGGGCCCTACAATGAGCAGTTCTTC. It yields the protein CASSYQKREGPYNEQFF.

The chain recombines TRBV29-1 with TRBJ2-1, with no clear D. CDR1 and CDR2 (germline): SQVTM, ANQGSEA. Trimming pared 7 bases from V and 3 bases from J, leaving 16 bases between. This CDR3 is built from 14 residues. This chain's CDR3 is CSGKPRLNYNEQFF. The DNA of the CDR3 is TGCAGCGGTAAACCCCGTCTTAACTACAATGAGCAGTTCTTC.

This clonotype was picked up many times. The chain is built from TRBV11-3 and TRBJ2-1; 10 positions agree with TRBD2. The V and J ends lost 3 bases and 6 bases, in that order; junction bases with no gene match: 8. CDR3 length equals 16 residues. The germline gives CDR1 SGHNT, CDR2 YENEEA. Here the CDR3 reads CASSFRAGGMSNEQFF. DNA for the CDR3: TGTGCCAGCAGCTTCCGAGCGGGAGGGATGAGCAATGAGCAGTTCTTC. Filled out from reference TRBV11-3 and TRBJ2-1, the complete variable domain reads EAGVVQSPRYKIIEKKQPVAFWCNPISGHNTLYWYLQNLGQGPELLIRYENEEAVDDSQLPKDRFSAERLKGVDSTLKIQPAELGDSAVYLCASSFRAGGMSNEQFFGPGTRLTVL.

This clonotype was seen repeatedly, ten times or more. This chain connects TRBV11-2 to TRBJ2-3; 9 nucleotides match TRBD2. V trimming: 5 bases; J trimming: 5 bases; junction bases outside the gene matches: 14. Germline V CDR1 and CDR2: SGHAT, FQNNGV. CDR3 length equals 17 residues. The CDR3, as DNA: TGTGCCAGCAGCCTTGCTGATGGCGGGAGGGAGGGAGATACGCAGTATTTT. Translation: CASSLADGGREGDTQYF.

This clonotype was found many times. The chain has TRBV19 and TRBJ2-1, with 7 bases lining up with TRBD2. Germline loops: CDR1 LNHDA, CDR2 SQIVND (reference sequence). V shed 5 bases, J shed 3 bases, and the junction held 13 bases outside the gene matches. The CDR3 has 17 amino acids. The CDR3 loop reads CASSPLSGLAVYNEQFF. As DNA, the CDR3 is TGTGCCAGTAGTCCACTGTCGGGGCTAGCGGTCTACAATGAGCAGTTCTTC.

The sample holds many counts of this clonotype. The chain combines TRBV6-1 with TRBJ2-7; 10 bases are a match to TRBD1. The CDR3 is 14 residues long. V lost 7 bases, J lost 4 bases, and 7 bases stayed unmatched. The germline V gene encodes CDR1 MNHNS and CDR2 SASEGT. The CDR3 DNA sequence: TGTGCCAGCAATTCGAGGGACAGGGGTTACGAGCAGTACTTC. Translated, it gives CASNSRDRGYEQYF.

This clonotype occurred many times. The J gene is TRBJ2-3, the V gene TRBV24-1, with 8 positions matching TRBD2. Trimming removed 1 base from V and 3 bases from J; junction bases left unmatched: 11. The CDR3 totals 18 residues. Germline V gene sequence: CDR1 KGHDR, CDR2 SFDVKD. The CDR3 sequence is CATSDFNERAGATDTQYF. CDR3 DNA sequence: TGTGCCACCAGTGATTTCAATGAGCGAGCGGGAGCTACAGATACGCAGTATTTT.

This clonotype has at least ten counts. The V call is TRBV10-1, the J call TRBJ2-1, with D perhaps given as TRBD1 or TRBD2 (5 bases each). Germline V gene lookup returns CDR1 WNHNN and CDR2 SYGVQD (reference sequence). CDR3 length: 14 residues. V was clipped by 4 bases and J by 8 bases, with 15 bases between them. The CDR3 loop reads CASSGGGPEDEQFF. The CDR3 DNA reads as TGCGCCAGCAGTGGGGGCGGTCCGGAGGATGAGCAGTTCTTC.